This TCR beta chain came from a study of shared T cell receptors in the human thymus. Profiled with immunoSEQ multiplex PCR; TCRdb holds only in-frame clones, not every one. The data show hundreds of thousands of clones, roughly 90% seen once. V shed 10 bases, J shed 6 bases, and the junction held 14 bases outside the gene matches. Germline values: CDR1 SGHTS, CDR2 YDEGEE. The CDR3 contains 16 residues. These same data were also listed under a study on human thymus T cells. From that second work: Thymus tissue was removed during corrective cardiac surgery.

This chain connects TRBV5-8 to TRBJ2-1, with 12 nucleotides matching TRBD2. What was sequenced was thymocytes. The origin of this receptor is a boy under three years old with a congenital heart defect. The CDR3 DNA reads TGTGCCGGGCACCCTAGCGGGAGGGCCGGGTTCAATGAGCAGTTCTTC. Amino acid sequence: CAGHPSGRAGFNEQFF.